The sequence of this TCR beta chain was determined in a study of cytomegalovirus exposure and HLA in healthy donors. Study results and caveats: When the data were analyzed later, several of the most significant clusters appeared to be linked to common viral pathogens. Indistinguishable V segments such as TRBV6-2 and TRBV6-3 were excluded.

Primers: 60 Vbeta forward and 13 Jbeta reverse. Only in-frame clones appear in the TCRdb table, and some are missing; sequencing was by immunoSEQ multiplex PCR. The sample shows about 190,000 clones, around 80% of them seen only once. Per the germline V gene, CDR1 is MGHRA and CDR2 is YSYEKL. This CDR3 contains 15 residues. Trimming cost V 4 bases and J 1 base; bases outside gene matches: 5. To note about this clone: The target antigen is unknown.

V and J are TRBV4-1 and TRBJ1-2; 8 nucleotides line up with TRBD1. The TCR originated in a woman aged 40-49 years in good health and CMV-seronegative. The sequenced material came from PBMCs. This CDR3 reads CASSPTGAFNYGYTF. DNA for the CDR3: TGCGCCAGCAGCCCGACAGGGGCGTTTAACTATGGCTACACCTTC.